The 7 T cell receptor beta chains listed next were all sequenced from one sample in a study of blood T cell repertoires in COVID-19. Measured with immunoSEQ multiplex PCR; TCRdb has only the in-frame clones, and not every one. Here the sample spans about 340,000 clones, around 88% being singletons. The sample was peripheral blood. The receptors were gathered from a woman aged 55-69 years with COVID-19, enrolled during active disease.

This chain uses TRBV9 with TRBJ2-1; 9 bases fit TRBD2. This CDR3 has 17 amino acids. V lost 4 bases and J lost 0; bases outside the gene matches: 8. CDR1 SGDLS and CDR2 YYNGEE come from the germline V gene. The CDR3 bases are TGTGCCAGCAGCACTCAGAAAGCGGGGGGCTCCTACAATGAGCAGTTCTTC. Translation gives CASSTQKAGGSYNEQFF. Combining the CDR3 with reference TRBV9 and TRBJ2-1 gives the whole variable domain DSGVTQTPKHLITATGQRVTLRCSPRSGDLSVYWYQQSLDQGLQFLIQYYNGEERAKGNILERFSAQQFPDLHSELNLSSLELGDSALYFCASSTQKAGGSYNEQFFGPGTRLTVL.

The chain employs TRBV12-5 and TRBJ1-2; D not resolved. V was clipped by 7 bases and J by 0 bases, with 12 bases between them. CDR3 length equals 14 residues. Germline-derived CDR1 and CDR2 are LGHNT and FRNRAP. In nucleotides, the CDR3 is TGTGCTAGTGTGCAGGCACCGTCTAACTATGGCTACACCTTC. This gives the protein CASVQAPSNYGYTF. Supplemented by reference TRBV12-5 and TRBJ1-2, the full variable domain reads DARVTQTPRHKVTEMGQEVTMRCQPILGHNTVFWYRQTMMQGLELLAYFRNRAPLDDSGMPKDRFSAEMPDATLATLKIQPSEPRDSAVYFCASVQAPSNYGYTFGSGTRLTVV.

This chain connects TRBV5-4 to TRBJ2-5; no clear D. CDR1 and CDR2 from the germline V gene are SGHNT and YYREEE (reference sequence). The CDR3 has 11 residues. Trimming removed 0 bases at V and 8 bases at J, with 5 bases between. The CDR3 DNA is TGTGCCAGCAGCTTGGCAGATACCCAGTACTTC. Its translation: CASSLADTQYF.

In its sample, this clone was seen a few times. The chain recombines TRBV11-2 with TRBJ1-6; the D is unclear. Per the germline V gene, CDR1 is SGHAT and CDR2 is FQNNGV. The CDR3 is 13 residues long. Trimming stripped 3 bases from V and 10 bases from J, with 10 bases between. The CDR3 region is CASSLGENSPLHF. The DNA for the CDR3 is TGTGCCAGCAGCTTGGGAGAAAACTCACCCCTCCACTTT. Drawing the rest from reference TRBV11-2 and TRBJ1-6, the complete variable domain is EAGVAQSPRYKIIEKRQSVAFWCNPISGHATLYWYQQILGQGPKLLIQFQNNGVVDDSQLPKDRFSAERLKGVDSTLKIQPAKLEDSAVYLCASSLGENSPLHFGNGTRLTVT.

The J gene is TRBJ2-1, the V gene TRBV18; D is uncertain. Germline values: CDR1 KGHSH, CDR2 LQKENI. The CDR3 has 12 residues. Trimming stripped 3 bases from V and 6 bases from J, with 6 bases between. CDR3 region: CASSPEANEQFF. CDR3 DNA sequence: TGTGCCAGCTCACCTGAGGCCAATGAGCAGTTCTTC.

V is TRBV7-9 and J is TRBJ1-4; 8 positions match TRBD1. The CDR3 extends over 17 amino acids. V shed 5 bases, J shed 2 bases, and the junction held 10 bases outside the gene matches. CDR1 and CDR2 (germline): SEHNR, FQNEAQ (reference sequence). The CDR3: CASSGQTGAWTNEKLFF. CDR3 bases: TGTGCCAGCAGCGGCCAGACAGGGGCCTGGACTAATGAAAAACTGTTTTTT.

This chain joins TRBV19 and TRBJ1-4; 7 bases are shared with TRBD1. Germline V CDR1 and CDR2: LNHDA, SQIVND (reference sequence). The junction had 12 bases not matched to a gene; V was cut back by 0 bases and J by 8 bases. This CDR3 contains 17 residues. CDR3 coding DNA: TGTGCCAGTAGTATAGAGGCTGGGACAGCTCCTTACGAAAAACTGTTTTTT. It yields the protein CASSIEAGTAPYEKLFF.